This is a list of T cell receptor beta chains from one sample in a study of blood T cell repertoires in COVID-19. Only in-frame clones appear in the TCRdb table, and some are missing; sequencing was by immunoSEQ multiplex PCR. Altogether around 150,000 clones are present, more than 75% being singletons, with the ten largest covering under 2.5%. Material for sequencing was peripheral blood. The receptor source for this set is a man in his 70s with acute or convalescent COVID-19. The CDR3 runs from the conserved cysteine through the conserved F or W. The order of the fields is clone size, CDR3 length, V gene, J gene, D gene, CDR3 protein, CDR3 DNA. The D gene is left open where the match is weak. Clone size is not always given. Where it is, it says once, few, many or a class for expanded clones.

>.|11|TRBV7-9|TRBJ2-7|.
CASSFTYEQYF
TGTGCCAGCAGCTTCACCTACGAGCAGTACTTC
>.|13|TRBV30|TRBJ1-1|TRBD1
CALDRGRNTEAFF
TGTGCCCTGGACAGGGGGCGAAACACTGAAGCTTTCTTT
>once|14|TRBV3-1/TRBV3-2|TRBJ2-7|.
CASSQDWRAYEQYF
TGTGCCAGCAGCCAAGATTGGAGGGCCTACGAGCAGTACTTC
>once|13|TRBV27|TRBJ1-4|.
CASSAREFGKLFF
TGTGCCAGCAGTGCCCGGGAATTCGGAAAACTGTTTTTT
>.|14|TRBV14|TRBJ1-1|TRBD1
CASSLRQGATEAFF
TGTGCCAGCAGCCTGCGACAGGGAGCCACTGAAGCTTTCTTT
>.|15|TRBV7-6|TRBJ1-5|TRBD1
CASSLGGQGIQPQHF
TGTGCCAGCAGCTTAGGGGGACAGGGTATACAGCCCCAGCATTTT
>.|15|TRBV5-1|TRBJ2-7|TRBD1
CASSSGQGNPYEQYF
TGCGCCAGCAGCTCGGGACAGGGGAATCCCTACGAGCAGTACTTC
>once|16|TRBV7-9|TRBJ2-3|TRBD2
CASSAIASGGTDTQYF
TGTGCCAGCAGCGCTATCGCTAGCGGGGGCACAGATACGCAGTATTTT
>.|15|TRBV5-3|TRBJ2-7|.
CARSLPDSRRYEQYF
TGTGCCAGAAGCCTTCCGGACAGCCGGCGGTACGAGCAGTACTTC
>.|14|TRBV19|TRBJ1-1|.
CASAPGQMNTEAFF
TGTGCTAGCGCCCCGGGACAAATGAACACTGAAGCTTTCTTT
>.|20|TRBV4-1|TRBJ2-7|TRBD2
CASSHTVLAGVQDISYEQYF
TGCGCCAGCAGCCATACGGTGTTAGCGGGAGTCCAGGATATCTCCTACGAGCAGTACTTC
>many|15|TRBV4-1|TRBJ1-4|.
CASSPSEGRPEKLFF
TGCGCCAGCAGCCCCTCGGAGGGGAGGCCTGAAAAACTGTTTTTT
>.|14|TRBV6-5|TRBJ1-4|.
CASRERATNEKLFF
TGTGCCAGCAGGGAGAGGGCAACTAATGAAAAACTGTTTTTT
>.|13|TRBV30|TRBJ2-5|.
CAWSAGLVETQYF
TGTGCCTGGAGTGCGGGGTTGGTCGAGACCCAGTACTTC
>.|13|TRBV6-1|TRBJ1-1|.
CASSERTGTEAFF
TGTGCCAGCAGTGAAAGAACCGGGACTGAAGCTTTCTTT
>.|12|TRBV5-1|TRBJ2-1|.
CASSLEEGSEFF
TGCGCCAGCAGCTTGGAGGAGGGGTCGGAGTTCTTC
>once|16|TRBV6-5|TRBJ2-2|TRBD1
CASSYWGQGHTGELFF
TGTGCCAGCAGTTATTGGGGACAGGGTCACACCGGGGAGCTGTTTTTT
>.|16|TRBV7-6|TRBJ2-2|.
CASSSRKQEITGELFF
TGTGCCAGCAGCTCTAGAAAACAGGAAATCACCGGGGAGCTGTTTTTT
>.|13|TRBV6-5|TRBJ2-5|.
CASSYEARETQYF
TGTGCCAGCAGTTACGAGGCGCGGGAGACCCAGTACTTC
>once|15|TRBV9|TRBJ2-3|TRBD1
CASSAGDRAASTQYF
TGTGCCAGCAGCGCTGGGGACAGGGCAGCCTCGACTCAGTATTTT
>.|14|TRBV28|TRBJ2-1|TRBD2
CASSLPLAGREQFF
TGTGCCAGCAGTTTACCACTAGCGGGACGGGAGCAGTTCTTC
>.|15|TRBV12-5|TRBJ1-1|.
CASGLGQGRNTEAFF
TGTGCTAGTGGTTTGGGTCAGGGTAGGAACACTGAAGCTTTCTTT
>.|14|TRBV28|TRBJ2-3|.
CASRIDAGTDTQYF
TGTGCCAGCAGAATTGACGCGGGCACAGATACGCAGTATTTT
>.|16|TRBV3-1/TRBV3-2|TRBJ2-1|.
CASSQDLTGRDNEQFF
TGTGCCAGCAGCCAAGATCTTACAGGGAGGGACAATGAGCAGTTCTTC
>.|14|TRBV6-5|TRBJ1-2|TRBD1
CASSYSDRGQDYTF
TGTGCCAGCAGTTACTCGGACAGGGGGCAAGACTACACCTTC
>.|15|TRBV7-8|TRBJ1-5|.
CASSSPRGKIQPQHF
TGTGCCAGCAGCTCCCCCAGGGGTAAAATCCAGCCCCAGCATTTT
>.|15|TRBV3-1/TRBV3-2|TRBJ2-5|TRBD1
CASSQGQGRPETQYF
TGTGCCAGCAGCCAAGGACAGGGTCGTCCAGAGACCCAGTACTTC
>.|14|TRBV5-4|TRBJ1-2|TRBD1
CASSTQGAVGGYTF
TGTGCCAGCAGCACACAGGGGGCGGTAGGTGGCTACACCTTC
>.|15|TRBV7-9|TRBJ2-7|TRBD1
CASSFSGQGGYEQYF
TGTGCCAGCAGCTTCTCGGGACAGGGTGGGTACGAGCAGTACTTC